Below, 25 T cell receptor beta chains from the same sample are listed, as sequenced in a study of blood T cell repertoires in COVID-19. TCRdb keeps only in-frame clones here, not all; method: immunoSEQ multiplex PCR. The profile shows roughly 250,000 clones, around 83% of them singletons. The sample was peripheral blood. These receptors originate from a woman in her sixties or seventies with active or convalescent COVID-19.

The chain has TRBV5-4 and TRBJ1-4; 7 bases are shared with TRBD1. The CDR3 loop spans 15 amino acids. V lost 4 bases, J lost 2 bases, and 5 bases stayed unmatched. Germline CDR1 is SGHNT and CDR2 is YYREEE (reference sequence). CDR3 coding DNA: TGTGCCAGCAGCCCTTCAGGGGGGACTAATGAAAAACTGTTTTTT. This codes for CASSPSGGTNEKLFF.

The rearrangement links TRBV6-5 to TRBJ2-7, with a tentative D call TRBD2 (7 bases). V was clipped by 2 bases and J by 0 bases, with 14 bases between them. The V gene's germline CDR1 is MNHEY and CDR2 SVGAGI. CDR3 length: 16 residues. The CDR3: CASSYGGGQISYEQYF. CDR3 nucleotide sequence: TGTGCCAGCAGTTACGGGGGGGGGCAGATCTCCTACGAGCAGTACTTC.

The chain carries TRBV5-4 and TRBJ2-5; 11 positions match TRBD2. The CDR3 loop spans 16 amino acids. Trimming at V came to 4 bases and at J to 1 base, leaving 6 bases not matched to a gene. Germline CDR1 SGHNT, CDR2 YYREEE (reference sequence). This CDR3 reads CASSTLAGGFQETQYF. DNA of the CDR3: TGTGCCAGCAGCACCCTAGCGGGGGGCTTCCAAGAGACCCAGTACTTC.

The CDR3 coding sequence is TGTGCCAGCAGTTTATCTAGGGAGGCGGACACCATATATTTT. Translating gives CASSLSREADTIYF. The chain has TRBV27 and TRBJ1-3; no clear D gene. The V end was cut by 0 bases, the J end by 8 bases, with 11 bases between. CDR3 length equals 14 residues. Germline lookup yields CDR1 MNHEY and CDR2 SMNVEV (reference sequence).

The J gene is TRBJ2-1, the V gene TRBV28; D is unresolved. Germline values: CDR1 MDHEN, CDR2 SYDVKM. The CDR3 length is 12 residues. V lost 5 bases and J 1 base, leaving 3 bases between the germline ends. The CDR3 loop is CASSTSYNEQFF. The CDR3 DNA reads TGTGCCAGCAGTACTTCCTACAATGAGCAGTTCTTC.

J is TRBJ2-3 and V is TRBV9; D gene unclear. The V end lost 1 base, the J end lost 2 bases, and 11 bases lay between the germline ends. Germline CDR1 is SGDLS and CDR2 is YYNGEE. The CDR3 totals 15 residues. The CDR3 loop reads CASSVRGRHTDTQYF. The CDR3 DNA reads as TGTGCCAGCAGCGTACGCGGTAGGCACACAGATACGCAGTATTTT.

This chain connects TRBV20-1 to TRBJ2-7; D ambiguous. CDR3 size: 11 residues. The V gene lost 1 base and the J gene lost 4 bases, with 5 bases spanning the gap. Germline values: CDR1 DFQATT, CDR2 SNEGSKA (reference sequence). CDR3 region: CSARVVYEQYF. CDR3 coding DNA: TGCAGTGCTAGAGTCGTGTACGAGCAGTACTTC.

This clone was observed once. The V and J genes are TRBV12-5 and TRBJ1-1, with D maybe TRBD1 (6 bases). In germline, CDR1 is LGHNT, CDR2 FRNRAP. The length of the CDR3 is 15 residues. Deletions cut 0 bases from V and 4 bases from J, with 12 bases between. The CDR3 is CASGLVRGGGTEAFF. The CDR3 nucleotides read TGTGCTAGTGGTTTGGTAAGGGGAGGGGGCACTGAAGCTTTCTTT.

CDR3 sequence reads: CASSILGRGINTGELFF. CDR3 nucleotides: TGTGCCAGTAGTATACTTGGGCGCGGGATTAACACCGGGGAGCTGTTTTTT. V is TRBV19 and J is TRBJ2-2; the D gene is possibly TRBD2 (6 bases). The CDR3 spans 17 residues. Germline values: CDR1 LNHDA, CDR2 SQIVND (reference sequence). Trimming pared 2 bases from V and 2 bases from J, leaving 15 bases between.

This clone was detected only once. The rearrangement uses TRBV4-3 and TRBJ2-1, with D perhaps matching TRBD2 (6 bases). The CDR3 runs to 16 residues. Per germline, CDR1 LGHNA and CDR2 YSLEER. Trimming stripped 2 bases from V and 4 bases from J, with 15 bases between. The CDR3 is CASSQTAWGVYNEQFF. DNA for the CDR3: TGCGCCAGCAGCCAAACCGCGTGGGGGGTTTACAATGAGCAGTTCTTC.

The chain recombines TRBV5-4 with TRBJ2-5; D is unclear. Trimming removed 2 bases from V and 5 bases from J, with 4 bases in between. Germline CDR1 and CDR2: SGHNT and YYREEE (reference sequence). The CDR3 runs 11 residues. The CDR3 DNA is TGTGCCAGCAGCTTTTCGGAGACCCAGTACTTC. It translates to CASSFSETQYF.

CDR3 DNA sequence: TGTGCCAGCAGCTTTCCTACAGGGGACGCTAACTATGGCTACACCTTC. This sequence encodes CASSFPTGDANYGYTF. This chain connects TRBV5-8 to TRBJ1-2, with 7 bases that match TRBD1. Germline values: CDR1 SGHTS, CDR2 YDEGEE. Trimming took 2 bases from V and 0 from J; bases not matched to a gene: 7. The CDR3 is made up of 16 amino acids.

The chain is built from TRBV11-3 and TRBJ1-1, with 10 nucleotides matching TRBD1. The CDR3 is made up of 15 amino acids. V gave up 5 bases and J gave up 3 bases; unmatched junction bases: 6. Germline V gene sequence: CDR1 SGHNT, CDR2 YENEEA. The CDR3, as DNA: TGTGCCAGCAGCAGGACAGGGGGGCGGGACACTGAAGCTTTCTTT. This gives the protein CASSRTGGRDTEAFF.

The chain couples TRBV7-9 to TRBJ2-1; 12 nucleotides match TRBD2. This CDR3 has 15 residues. V lost 2 bases and J lost 10; bases outside the gene matches: 6. CDR1 is SEHNR, CDR2 FQNEAQ, per germline (reference sequence). The CDR3 reads CASSLLTSGGQEQFF. The CDR3 bases are TGTGCCAGCAGCTTATTGACTAGCGGGGGCCAGGAGCAGTTCTTC.

This clone was counted a few times. The rearrangement links TRBV30 to TRBJ1-2, with no clear D. The CDR3 contains 12 residues. V was shortened by 2 bases and J by 4 bases, with 8 bases between the two germline ends. From germline, CDR1 is GTSNPN and CDR2 SVGIG (reference sequence). DNA of the CDR3: TGTGCCTGGAGTCAGGAGGGCTATGGCTACACCTTC. Residues: CAWSQEGYGYTF.

V usage is TRBV11-3 and J usage is TRBJ2-5, with D possibly being TRBD1 (6 bases). The CDR3 has 15 residues. Between the trimmed V and J ends, which lost 0 bases and 3 bases, there was a span of 11 bases. Germline V gene sequence: CDR1 SGHNT, CDR2 YENEEA. The CDR3, as DNA: TGTGCCAGCAGCTTAGAACCAGGGGCAGAAGAGACCCAGTACTTC. This gives the protein CASSLEPGAEETQYF. Supplemented by reference TRBV11-3 and TRBJ2-5, the full variable domain reads EAGVVQSPRYKIIEKKQPVAFWCNPISGHNTLYWYLQNLGQGPELLIRYENEEAVDDSQLPKDRFSAERLKGVDSTLKIQPAELGDSAVYLCASSLEPGAEETQYFGPGTRLLVL.

This chain uses TRBV4-1 with TRBJ2-3; 7 bases are a match to TRBD2. The CDR3 covers 15 residues. V lost 0 bases and J lost 7; bases outside the gene matches: 7. The germline gives CDR1 MGHRA, CDR2 YSYEKL. Here the CDR3 reads CASSQDQRGRNTQYF. DNA for the CDR3: TGCGCCAGCAGCCAAGATCAGCGGGGAAGAAATACGCAGTATTTT.

The V gene is TRBV5-4, the J gene TRBJ1-1; the match to TRBD1 covers 8 bases. The CDR3 runs to 16 residues. Trimming removed 0 bases from V and 2 bases from J; junction bases left unmatched: 6. The germline V gene encodes CDR1 SGHNT and CDR2 YYREEE (reference sequence). The CDR3 loop is CASSLGQGRGNTEAFF. In nucleotides, the CDR3 is TGTGCCAGCAGCTTGGGACAGGGGAGGGGTAACACTGAAGCTTTCTTT.

CDR3 in amino acids: CASSLEGHSYNEQFF. The CDR3, as DNA: TGCGCCAGCAGCTTGGAGGGGCACTCCTACAATGAGCAGTTCTTC. J is TRBJ2-1 and V is TRBV5-1; a possible D gene is TRBD1 (5 bases). The V end lost 0 bases, the J end lost 0 bases, and 7 bases lay between the germline ends. CDR1 and CDR2 from the germline V gene are SGHRS and YFSETQ. The CDR3 loop spans 15 amino acids.

The V gene is TRBV5-1, the J gene TRBJ1-1; 7 positions match TRBD1. This CDR3 region has 12 residues. Per the germline V gene, CDR1 is SGHRS and CDR2 is YFSETQ. V lost 4 bases to trimming and J lost 8 bases; unmatched junction nucleotides: 5. The DNA for the CDR3 is TGCGCCAGCAGCCAACAGACAGGGGAAGCTTTCTTT. Translating it yields CASSQQTGEAFF.

Notes on this clone: The same CDR3 can be traced to other DNA sequences in this sample. V and J are TRBV5-1 and TRBJ1-2; 7 bases match TRBD1. This CDR3 has 13 amino acids. Trimming took 0 bases from V and 8 from J; bases not matched to a gene: 4. Germline V CDR1 and CDR2: SGHRS, YFSETQ. For the CDR3, the DNA is TGCGCCAGCAGCTTGGGGACAGGTGGCGGCTACACCTTC. Its translation is CASSLGTGGGYTF.

This clone showed up just a few times. The chain couples TRBV7-6 to TRBJ1-3, with 10 bases matching TRBD1. The CDR3 length is 16 residues. V trimming: 2 bases; J trimming: 6 bases; junction bases outside the gene matches: 7. From germline, CDR1 is SGHVS and CDR2 FNYEAQ. The CDR3 region is CASSLTGDRGINTIYF. DNA for the CDR3: TGTGCCAGCAGCTTAACGGGGGACAGGGGTATAAACACCATATATTTT.

This chain joins TRBV18 and TRBJ2-5, with D possibly matching TRBD1 (6 bases). The germline CDR1 and CDR2 sequences are KGHSH and LQKENI. Deletions cut 6 bases from V and 0 bases from J, with 20 bases between. The CDR3 is 17 residues long. The CDR3 nucleotides are TGTGCCAGCTCGAGGGGGAGTACCGGGACCAACCAAGAGACCCAGTACTTC. Protein: CASSRGSTGTNQETQYF.

This clone has more than one count but fewer than ten. J is TRBJ2-3 and V is TRBV18; TRBD2 agrees at 9 bases. Germline V gene sequence: CDR1 KGHSH, CDR2 LQKENI. The CDR3 totals 15 residues. V gave up 3 bases and J gave up 0 bases; unmatched junction bases: 1. Here the CDR3 DNA reads TGTGCCAGCTCACCGCTAGCGGGGAGCACAGATACGCAGTATTTT. It codes for CASSPLAGSTDTQYF.

The sample holds a few counts of this clone. This chain connects TRBV9 to TRBJ2-1, with TRBD1 matching 7 bases. The CDR3 runs 12 residues. V gave up 4 bases and J gave up 8 bases; unmatched junction bases: 3. CDR1 SGDLS and CDR2 YYNGEE come from the germline V gene. DNA for the CDR3: TGTGCCAGCAGCCCGACAGGGTATGAGCAGTTCTTC. Translating it yields CASSPTGYEQFF.